These T cell receptor beta chains were read from a single sample in a study of neurological immune-mediated disorders. TCRdb reprocessed the 5' RACE reads with MiXCR, giving one entry per CDR3 protein. The table shows some 37,000 distinct CDR3 sequences, with around 4.8% occurring only once. The specimen sequenced was CD4+ T cells from blood. These receptor sequences come from a man aged 18 to 29 in good health. Both conserved end residues are part of each CDR3.

v_gene | CDR3aa
TRBV18 | CASSPPGVKNIQYF
TRBV9 | CASSGAPNYEQYF
TRBV29-1 | CSVVGQGSNTEAFF
TRBV6-1 | CASNRDRSNQPQHF
TRBV5-1 | CASSSNTDAYEQYF
TRBV12-3/TRBV12-4 | CASSLGRGEGNEQFF
TRBV6-5 | CASSSSSEQYF
TRBV7-2 | CASSRTDTEAFF
TRBV5-1 | CASSLAAGSRDTQYF
TRBV12-3/TRBV12-4 | CASSLPTSGPYEQYF
TRBV9 | CASGALAAGYNEQFF
TRBV5-1 | CASSLGGLAGVDEQFF
TRBV10-1 | CASSRDSASYEQYF
TRBV20-1 | CSVPDRVNYGYTF
TRBV29-1 | CSVVVTGRDYGYTF
TRBV7-3 | CASSTSQGTDTQYF
TRBV29-1 | CSVTRTLWRGPAYNSPLHF
TRBV5-1 | CASSLEPPGPLLPYEQYF
TRBV5-1 | CASSPGGTSYNEQFF
TRBV7-3 | CASSLRDGTDTQYF
TRBV5-1 | CASSLLATPDTQYF
TRBV7-3 | CASSPAKVAGGHNEQFF
TRBV5-1 | CASLGSTNTGELFF
TRBV7-3 | CASSLNKQGGANVLTF
TRBV9 | CASSTGTGEGTEAFF
TRBV7-6 | CASNHPSGELFF
TRBV13 | CASSLEGRNEKLFF
TRBV10-2 | CASSEEGKGQPQHF
TRBV5-8 | CASSLVGRTQETQYF
TRBV7-2 | CASSLNSQEQFF
TRBV4-3 | CASSQDRQNYGYTF
TRBV20-1 | CSATNYGYTF
TRBV25-1 | CASSVSGQPEAFF
TRBV28 | CASSLIAWRGSPLHF
TRBV24-1 | CATSDPGTSGEGGEQFF
TRBV29-1 | CSVDGVGSTEAFF
TRBV5-1 | CASSLDGSFYEQYF
TRBV5-1 | CASSYLPNNQPQHF
TRBV20-1 | CSALYTGAGNTIYF
TRBV12-3/TRBV12-4 | CASSSGTGNSPLHF
TRBV6-5 | CASSYSDSHPGGSPLHF
TRBV18 | CASSPLSGSDTQYF
TRBV5-5 | CASRRRGATSTDTQYF
TRBV3-1 | CASTGTSGDANTGELFF
TRBV9 | CASSVDGGRYNEQFF
TRBV7-9 | CASSLISAALNEKLFF
TRBV5-1 | CASSLLGGNSGANVLTF